This T cell receptor (beta chain) was captured in a study of human T cells and chemical hapten exposure. Via MiXCR, TCRdb re-called the RACE reads, giving one row per CDR3 protein. Of 80,000 to 100,000 distinct CDR3 sequences listed, around 9% are singletons. Germline assignment: CDR1 MDHEN and CDR2 SYDVKM. Trimming removed 6 bases from V and 5 bases from J; junction bases left unmatched: 7. The CDR3 contains 15 residues. The time point is: healthy volunteer bleed at 2 weeks. Unfractionated whole blood yielded total RNA. This sequence originates from a female donor in good health. Some clones in this sample may be carry-over from other donors' samples. The chain has TRBV28 and TRBJ1-2; 12 bases match TRBD1. Source material: whole blood. The CDR3 nucleotides read TGTGCCAGCAGAACCGGGACAGGGGGCGGGTATGGCTACACCTTC. Translated, it gives CASRTGTGGGYGYTF.